The 2 T cell receptor beta chains reported below all come from one sample, sequenced in a study of OX40 agonist ivuxolimab in advanced cancers. Generated by immunoSEQ multiplex PCR, the TCRdb table keeps only in-frame clones and is missing some. The top ten hold less than 25% of the sample, which has some 30,000 clones, roughly 79% seen once. The sequenced sample was CD4+ or CD8+ T cells sorted from blood, obtained in a trial of the OX40 agonist ivuxolimab. The receptors come from an adult with an advanced solid tumor such as melanoma, head and neck, liver or kidney cancer.

V and J are TRBV29-1 and TRBJ1-1; no firm D call. CDR1 is SQVTM and CDR2 is ANQGSEA in the germline V gene. This CDR3 has 15 amino acids. V shed 4 bases and J shed 2 bases, with 17 bases lying between them. The chain's CDR3 is CSVVGQIGINTEAFF. CDR3 nucleotides: TGCAGCGTTGTGGGCCAGATAGGGATCAACACTGAAGCTTTCTTT.

This chain uses TRBV7-6 with TRBJ2-3; D is uncertain. V lost 5 bases to trimming and J lost 4 bases, with 19 bases between them. The CDR3 covers 16 residues. Germline V gene sequence: CDR1 SGHVS, CDR2 FNYEAQ. This CDR3 is CASSARTVRGADTQYF. CDR3 DNA sequence: TGTGCCAGCAGCGCGAGGACCGTCCGTGGCGCAGATACGCAGTATTTT.